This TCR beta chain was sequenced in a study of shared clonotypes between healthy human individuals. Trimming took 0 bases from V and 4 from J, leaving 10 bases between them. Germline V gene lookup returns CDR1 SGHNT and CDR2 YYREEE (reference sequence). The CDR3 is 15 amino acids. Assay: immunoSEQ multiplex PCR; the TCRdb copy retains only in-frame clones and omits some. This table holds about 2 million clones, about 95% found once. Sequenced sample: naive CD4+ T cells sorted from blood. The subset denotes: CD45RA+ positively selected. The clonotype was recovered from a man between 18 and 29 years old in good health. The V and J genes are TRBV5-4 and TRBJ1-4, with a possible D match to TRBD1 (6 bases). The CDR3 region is CASSLGTASNEKLFF. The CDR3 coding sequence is TGTGCCAGCAGCTTGGGGACAGCCAGTAATGAAAAACTGTTTTTT.